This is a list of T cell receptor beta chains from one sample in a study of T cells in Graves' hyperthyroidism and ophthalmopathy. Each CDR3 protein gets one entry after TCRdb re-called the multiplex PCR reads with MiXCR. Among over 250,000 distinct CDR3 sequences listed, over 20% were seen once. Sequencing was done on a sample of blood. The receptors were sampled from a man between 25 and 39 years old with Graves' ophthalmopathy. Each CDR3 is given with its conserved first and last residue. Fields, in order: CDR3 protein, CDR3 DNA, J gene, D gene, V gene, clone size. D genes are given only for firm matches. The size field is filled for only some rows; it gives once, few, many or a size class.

cdr3_aa: CSVGQQKEKLFF; cdr3_nt: TGCAGCGTTGGACAGCAAAAGGAAAAACTGTTTTTT; j_call: TRBJ1-4; d_call: -; v_call: TRBV29-1; clone_size: -
cdr3_aa: CASRRIEGRKETQYF; cdr3_nt: TGTGCCAGCAGGAGGATTGAGGGCAGGAAAGAGACCCAGTACTTC; j_call: TRBJ2-5; d_call: -; v_call: TRBV28; clone_size: many
cdr3_aa: CASSPDGQKYRTQYF; cdr3_nt: TGTGCCAGCAGCCCGGACGGACAGAAATATCGGACCCAGTACTTC; j_call: TRBJ2-5; d_call: -; v_call: TRBV7-9; clone_size: -
cdr3_aa: CASSKGAEETQYF; cdr3_nt: TGTGCCAGCAGTAAGGGGGCCGAGGAGACCCAGTACTTC; j_call: TRBJ2-5; d_call: TRBD1; v_call: TRBV12-3/TRBV12-4; clone_size: few
cdr3_aa: CASQELAGGPTDTQYF; cdr3_nt: TGCGCCAGTCAGGAACTAGCGGGAGGGCCCACAGATACGCAGTATTTT; j_call: TRBJ2-3; d_call: TRBD2; v_call: TRBV5-1; clone_size: many
cdr3_aa: CASSYSTGANTEAFF; cdr3_nt: TGTGCCAGCAGTTACTCGACGGGGGCGAACACTGAAGCTTTCTTT; j_call: TRBJ1-1; d_call: -; v_call: TRBV6-5; clone_size: -
cdr3_aa: CASSLLGTRTNYGYTF; cdr3_nt: TGTGCCAGCAGTTTGTTGGGGACCAGAACCAACTATGGCTACACCTTC; j_call: TRBJ1-2; d_call: -; v_call: TRBV12-3/TRBV12-4; clone_size: few
cdr3_aa: CAWRITQGRSSGNTIYF; cdr3_nt: TGTGCCTGGAGGATCACGCAGGGTCGGAGCTCTGGAAACACCATATATTTT; j_call: TRBJ1-3; d_call: -; v_call: TRBV30; clone_size: few
cdr3_aa: CAGGLGTYTEAFF; cdr3_nt: TGTGCCGGCGGCTTAGGGACCTACACTGAAGCTTTCTTT; j_call: TRBJ1-1; d_call: -; v_call: TRBV11-2; clone_size: -
cdr3_aa: CASSAGLAGIRHEEQYF; cdr3_nt: TGTGCCAGCAGCGCGGGACTAGCGGGGATCCGTCATGAGGAGCAGTACTTC; j_call: TRBJ2-7; d_call: TRBD2; v_call: TRBV7-9; clone_size: few
cdr3_aa: CSVEGSGAARWTEAFF; cdr3_nt: TGCAGCGTTGAAGGGAGTGGGGCAGCGCGGTGGACTGAAGCTTTCTTT; j_call: TRBJ1-1; d_call: -; v_call: TRBV29-1; clone_size: few
cdr3_aa: CASSYAPPDTQYF; cdr3_nt: TGTGCCAGCAGTTACGCACCCCCAGATACGCAGTATTTT; j_call: TRBJ2-3; d_call: -; v_call: TRBV6-5; clone_size: few
cdr3_aa: CASSSLTGSIQETQYF; cdr3_nt: TGTGCCAGCAGTTCCCTTACAGGCTCCATACAAGAGACCCAGTACTTC; j_call: TRBJ2-5; d_call: -; v_call: TRBV28; clone_size: once
cdr3_aa: CASSTLSGRTYSSPLHF; cdr3_nt: TGTGCCAGCAGCACCTTAAGCGGGAGAACCTATAGTTCACCCCTCCACTTT; j_call: TRBJ1-6; d_call: -; v_call: TRBV12-3/TRBV12-4; clone_size: -
cdr3_aa: CASSLGLALDAGELFF; cdr3_nt: TGTGCCAGCAGTTTGGGACTAGCGTTAGACGCCGGGGAGCTGTTTTTT; j_call: TRBJ2-2; d_call: TRBD2; v_call: TRBV27; clone_size: -
cdr3_aa: CATSDSGTRDTQYF; cdr3_nt: TGTGCCACCAGTGATTCAGGGACGAGAGATACGCAGTATTTT; j_call: TRBJ2-3; d_call: -; v_call: TRBV24-1; clone_size: -
cdr3_aa: CASSPRGVHYEQYF; cdr3_nt: TGTGCCAGCAGCCCTAGGGGAGTTCACTACGAGCAGTACTTC; j_call: TRBJ2-7; d_call: -; v_call: TRBV5-8; clone_size: -
cdr3_aa: CASTRSGTSSYEQYF; cdr3_nt: TGTGCCAGCACCAGATCGGGGACCTCCTCCTACGAGCAGTACTTC; j_call: TRBJ2-7; d_call: -; v_call: TRBV11-2; clone_size: many
cdr3_aa: CASSDQEDTDTQYF; cdr3_nt: TGTGCCAGCAGTGACCAGGAAGACACAGATACGCAGTATTTT; j_call: TRBJ2-3; d_call: -; v_call: TRBV2; clone_size: -
cdr3_aa: CASSKTGTTNTEAFF; cdr3_nt: TGTGCCAGCAGCAAAACCGGGACAACGAACACTGAAGCTTTCTTT; j_call: TRBJ1-1; d_call: -; v_call: TRBV7-9; clone_size: many
cdr3_aa: CASSLEAGLEGETQYF; cdr3_nt: TGCGCCAGCAGCTTGGAGGCAGGGTTGGAAGGAGAGACCCAGTACTTC; j_call: TRBJ2-5; d_call: -; v_call: TRBV5-1; clone_size: -
cdr3_aa: CASSSAGTGDTGELFF; cdr3_nt: TGTGCCAGCAGCAGCGCCGGGACAGGGGACACCGGGGAGCTGTTTTTT; j_call: TRBJ2-2; d_call: TRBD1; v_call: TRBV28; clone_size: -
cdr3_aa: CASLTRDRRYGYTF; cdr3_nt: TGTGCCAGCCTTACCCGGGACAGGCGCTATGGCTACACCTTC; j_call: TRBJ1-2; d_call: TRBD1; v_call: TRBV2; clone_size: few
cdr3_aa: CASSHPFNNEQFF; cdr3_nt: TGCGCCAGCAGCCACCCTTTTAACAATGAGCAGTTCTTC; j_call: TRBJ2-1; d_call: -; v_call: TRBV4-1; clone_size: -
cdr3_aa: CASSYGAGYNSPLHF; cdr3_nt: TGTGCCAGCAGTTACGGAGCAGGCTATAATTCACCCCTCCACTTT; j_call: TRBJ1-6; d_call: -; v_call: TRBV6-6; clone_size: few
cdr3_aa: CASSSSQGQETQYF; cdr3_nt: TGTGCCAGCAGCTCCTCACAGGGACAAGAGACCCAGTACTTC; j_call: TRBJ2-5; d_call: -; v_call: TRBV28; clone_size: many
cdr3_aa: CASSPGLAGREFF; cdr3_nt: TGTGCCAGCAGCCCGGGACTAGCGGGCCGCGAGTTCTTC; j_call: TRBJ2-1; d_call: TRBD2; v_call: TRBV11-3; clone_size: -
cdr3_aa: CASSLGTPREQYF; cdr3_nt: TGTGCCAGCAGCCTCGGGACCCCTCGGGAGCAGTACTTC; j_call: TRBJ2-7; d_call: -; v_call: TRBV12-3/TRBV12-4; clone_size: -
cdr3_aa: CASSEAERGGYEQFF; cdr3_nt: TGTGCCAGCAGTGAAGCCGAGCGGGGGGGCTATGAGCAGTTCTTC; j_call: TRBJ2-1; d_call: TRBD2; v_call: TRBV2; clone_size: -
cdr3_aa: CASSLGGTSGIYEQYF; cdr3_nt: TGTGCCAGCAGCTTGGGGGGGACTAGCGGGATTTACGAGCAGTACTTC; j_call: TRBJ2-7; d_call: TRBD2; v_call: TRBV11-2; clone_size: many
cdr3_aa: CASSPENARAEQYF; cdr3_nt: TGTGCCAGCTCACCAGAGAACGCAAGGGCCGAGCAGTACTTC; j_call: TRBJ2-7; d_call: -; v_call: TRBV18; clone_size: few
cdr3_aa: CASGSAGGTGELFF; cdr3_nt: TGTGCTAGTGGTTCGGCGGGAGGGACCGGGGAGCTGTTTTTT; j_call: TRBJ2-2; d_call: TRBD2; v_call: TRBV12-5; clone_size: -
cdr3_aa: CASRSRSGTGEKLFF; cdr3_nt: TGTGCCAGCAGATCAAGATCAGGGACAGGGGAAAAACTGTTTTTT; j_call: TRBJ1-4; d_call: TRBD1; v_call: TRBV12-3/TRBV12-4; clone_size: once
cdr3_aa: CASSGGLEYNEQFF; cdr3_nt: TGTGCCAGCAGCGGTGGACTAGAATACAATGAGCAGTTCTTC; j_call: TRBJ2-1; d_call: TRBD2; v_call: TRBV9; clone_size: -
cdr3_aa: CASSLGQRELFF; cdr3_nt: TGTGCCAGCAGCTTAGGGCAGCGGGAGCTGTTTTTT; j_call: TRBJ2-2; d_call: -; v_call: TRBV7-3; clone_size: -
cdr3_aa: CSAKPRDRSNYGYTF; cdr3_nt: TGCAGTGCCAAACCCCGGGACAGGTCTAACTATGGCTACACCTTC; j_call: TRBJ1-2; d_call: TRBD1; v_call: TRBV20-1; clone_size: few
cdr3_aa: CATSRDRGPYEQYF; cdr3_nt: TGTGCCACCTCCCGGGACAGGGGGCCCTACGAGCAGTACTTC; j_call: TRBJ2-7; d_call: TRBD1; v_call: TRBV15; clone_size: many
cdr3_aa: CASSYNSVNQPQHF; cdr3_nt: TGTGCCAGCAGTTACAACAGTGTTAATCAGCCCCAGCATTTT; j_call: TRBJ1-5; d_call: -; v_call: TRBV6-6; clone_size: -
cdr3_aa: CASSIGRDYGYTF; cdr3_nt: TGTGCCAGCAGCATAGGCAGGGACTATGGCTACACCTTC; j_call: TRBJ1-2; d_call: -; v_call: TRBV7-9; clone_size: many
cdr3_aa: CASSLSTGGVGYTF; cdr3_nt: TGTGCCAGCAGCCTCTCGACAGGGGGTGTCGGCTACACCTTC; j_call: TRBJ1-2; d_call: TRBD1; v_call: TRBV7-9; clone_size: few
cdr3_aa: CASSQDPSTDTQYF; cdr3_nt: TGTGCCAGCAGCCAAGATCCGAGCACAGATACGCAGTATTTT; j_call: TRBJ2-3; d_call: -; v_call: TRBV3-1; clone_size: many